The T cell receptor (beta chain) under discussion was sequenced for a study of blood T cell repertoires in COVID-19. Study-wide context: Whether acute or convalescent, the COVID-19 samples came from the United States, Italy and Spain.

Trimming took 0 bases from V and 10 from J, leaving 6 bases between them. The CDR3 extends over 11 amino acids. CDR1 and CDR2 (germline): SEHNR, FQNEAQ (reference sequence). Those enrolled, adults aged 18 to 89 years, came from roughly 23 US areas. Grouping used clinical history reported by participants in a survey and questionnaire. The study counted Cohort 3 donors as recovered given two negative PCRs, clearance, or symptom resolution. Data came from immunoSEQ multiplex PCR; TCRdb stores just in-frame clones and leaves some out. The sample lists 350,000 to 400,000 clones; roughly 89% were seen once.

Sequencing was carried out using PBMCs or T cells enriched from blood (not recorded which). The TCR comes from a woman in her twenties or thirties who had recovered from COVID-19. This chain links TRBV7-9 with TRBJ1-2; no definite D call. The CDR3 bases are TGTGCCAGCAGCTTAGCGCAGGACTACACCTTC. This gives the protein CASSLAQDYTF.